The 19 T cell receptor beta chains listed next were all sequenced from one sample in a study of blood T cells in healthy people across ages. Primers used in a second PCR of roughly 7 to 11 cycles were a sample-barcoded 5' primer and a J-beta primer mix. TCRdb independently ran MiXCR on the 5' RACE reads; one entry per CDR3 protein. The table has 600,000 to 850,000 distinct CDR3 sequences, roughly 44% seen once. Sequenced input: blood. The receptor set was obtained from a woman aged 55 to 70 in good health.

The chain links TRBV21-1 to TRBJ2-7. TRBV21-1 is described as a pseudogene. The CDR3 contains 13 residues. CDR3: CASSKGRSYEQYF. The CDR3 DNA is TGTGCCAGCAGCAAAGGCCGGTCCTACGAGCAGTACTTC.

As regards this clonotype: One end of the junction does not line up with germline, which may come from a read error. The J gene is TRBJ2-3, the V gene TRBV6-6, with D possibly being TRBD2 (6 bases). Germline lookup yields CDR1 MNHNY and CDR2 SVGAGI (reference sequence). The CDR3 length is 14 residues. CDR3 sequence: CVSSYGTSTDTQYF. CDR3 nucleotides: TGTGTCAGCAGTTACGGGACTTCTACAGATACGCAGTATTTT.

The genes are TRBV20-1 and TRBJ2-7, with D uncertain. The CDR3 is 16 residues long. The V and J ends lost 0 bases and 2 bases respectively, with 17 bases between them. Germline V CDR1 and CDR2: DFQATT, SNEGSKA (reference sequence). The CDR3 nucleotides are TGCAGTGCTAGAGATCTGTGGGGAAAGGGCCCCTACGAGCAGTACTTC. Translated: CSARDLWGKGPYEQYF.

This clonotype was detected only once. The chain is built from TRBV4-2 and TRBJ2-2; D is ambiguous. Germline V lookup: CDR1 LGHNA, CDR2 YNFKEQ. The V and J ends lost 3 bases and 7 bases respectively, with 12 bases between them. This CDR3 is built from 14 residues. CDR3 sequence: CASSHGSGDGELFF. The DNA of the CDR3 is TGTGCCAGCAGCCATGGGTCCGGAGACGGGGAGCTGTTTTTT.

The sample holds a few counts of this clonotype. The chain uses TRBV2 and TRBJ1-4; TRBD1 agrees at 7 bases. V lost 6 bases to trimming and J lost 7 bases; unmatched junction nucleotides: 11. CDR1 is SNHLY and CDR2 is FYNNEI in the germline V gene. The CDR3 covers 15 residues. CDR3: CASSRTGNTLEKLFF. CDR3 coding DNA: TGTGCCAGCAGCAGGACAGGCAACACCCTTGAAAAACTGTTTTTT.

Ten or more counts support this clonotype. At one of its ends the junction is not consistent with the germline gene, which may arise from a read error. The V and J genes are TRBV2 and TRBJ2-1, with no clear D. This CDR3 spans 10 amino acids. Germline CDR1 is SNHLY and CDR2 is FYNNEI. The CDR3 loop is CASGNNEQFF. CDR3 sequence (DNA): TGTGCCAGCGGGAACAACGAGCAGTTCTTC.

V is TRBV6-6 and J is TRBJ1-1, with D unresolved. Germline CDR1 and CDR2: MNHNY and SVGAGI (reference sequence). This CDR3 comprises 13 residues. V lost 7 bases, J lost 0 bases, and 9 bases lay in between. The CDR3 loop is CASINQLNTEAFF. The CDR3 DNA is TGTGCCAGCATCAACCAGTTGAACACTGAAGCTTTCTTT.

DNA of the CDR3: TGCGCCAGCAACCCCACCCCGGGACTAGCGGGTTCAGAGGAGCAGTTCTTC. This codes for CASNPTPGLAGSEEQFF. This chain uses TRBV5-1 with TRBJ2-1, with 12 bases aligning to TRBD2. The junction had 17 bases not matched to a gene; V was cut back by 6 bases and J by 10 bases. The length of the CDR3 is 17 residues. Germline values: CDR1 SGHRS, CDR2 YFSETQ.

The CDR3 DNA reads as TGCGCCAGCAGCTGGGACTACAGGGTAGGTCAGCCCCAGCATTTT. Its translation is CASSWDYRVGQPQHF. This chain links TRBV5-1 with TRBJ1-5; D is possibly TRBD1 (6 bases). This CDR3 is built from 15 residues. V was cut by 3 bases and J by 6 bases, with 16 bases left in between. The germline V gene encodes CDR1 SGHRS and CDR2 YFSETQ. Complete variable domain (other parts from reference TRBV5-1 and TRBJ1-5): KAGVTQTPRYLIKTRGQQVTLSCSPISGHRSVSWYQQTPGQGLQFLFEYFSETQRNKGNFPGRFSGRQFSNSRSEMNVSTLELGDSALYLCASSWDYRVGQPQHFGDGTRLSIL.

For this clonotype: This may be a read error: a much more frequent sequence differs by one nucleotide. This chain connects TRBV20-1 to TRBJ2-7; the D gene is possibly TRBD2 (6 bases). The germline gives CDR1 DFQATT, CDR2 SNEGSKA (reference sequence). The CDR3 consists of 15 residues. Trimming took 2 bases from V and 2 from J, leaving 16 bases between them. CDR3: CSARLRRDPPYEQYF. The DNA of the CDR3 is TGCAGTGCTAGACTCAGGCGGGACCCACCCTACGAGCAGTACTTC.

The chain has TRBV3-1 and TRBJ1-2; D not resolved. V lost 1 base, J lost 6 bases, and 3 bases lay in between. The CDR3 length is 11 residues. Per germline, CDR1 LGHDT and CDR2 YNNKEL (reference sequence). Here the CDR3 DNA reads TGTGCCAGCAGCCAAGTCAATGGCTACACCTTC. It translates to CASSQVNGYTF.

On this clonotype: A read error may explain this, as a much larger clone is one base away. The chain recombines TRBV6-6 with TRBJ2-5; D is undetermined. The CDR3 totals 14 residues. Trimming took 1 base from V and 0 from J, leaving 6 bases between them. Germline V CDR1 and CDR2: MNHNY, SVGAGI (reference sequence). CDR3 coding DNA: TGTGCCAGCAGTTACTGGGCCTACCAAGAGACCCAGTACTTC. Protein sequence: CASSYWAYQETQYF.

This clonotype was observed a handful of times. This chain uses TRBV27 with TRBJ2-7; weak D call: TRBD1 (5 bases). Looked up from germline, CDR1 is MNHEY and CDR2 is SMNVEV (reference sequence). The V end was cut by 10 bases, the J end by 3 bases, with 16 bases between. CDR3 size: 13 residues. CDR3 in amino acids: CAIANTQGYEQYF. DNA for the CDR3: TGTGCCATCGCGAATACCCAGGGCTACGAGCAGTACTTC.

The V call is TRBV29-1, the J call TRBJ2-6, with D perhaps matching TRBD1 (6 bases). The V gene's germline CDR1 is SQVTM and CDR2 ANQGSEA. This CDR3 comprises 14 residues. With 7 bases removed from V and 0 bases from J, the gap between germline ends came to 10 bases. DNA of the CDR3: TGCAGCGCCAGGACAGACTCTGGGGCCAACGTCCTGACTTTC. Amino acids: CSARTDSGANVLTF.

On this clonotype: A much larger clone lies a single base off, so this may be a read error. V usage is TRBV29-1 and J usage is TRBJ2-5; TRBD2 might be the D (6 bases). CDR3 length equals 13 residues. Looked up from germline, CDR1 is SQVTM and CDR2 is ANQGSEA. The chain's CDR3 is CSVEGSGEETRYF. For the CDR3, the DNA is TGCAGCGTTGAGGGTAGCGGAGAAGAGACCCGGTACTTC.

The CDR3 DNA reads as TGTGCCAGCAGTCACAGGGTCGCAGAGACCCAGTACTTC. It translates to CASSHRVAETQYF. V is TRBV6-2 or TRBV6-3 and J is TRBJ2-5, with D perhaps TRBD1 (6 bases). Trimming removed 5 bases from V and 4 bases from J, with 11 bases in between. The CDR3 is 13 amino acids. Germline assignment: CDR1 MNHEY and CDR2 SVGEGT.

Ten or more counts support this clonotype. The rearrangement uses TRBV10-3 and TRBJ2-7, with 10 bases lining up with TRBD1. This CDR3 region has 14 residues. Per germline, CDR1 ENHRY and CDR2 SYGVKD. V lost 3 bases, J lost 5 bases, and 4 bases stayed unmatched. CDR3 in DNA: TGTGCCATCAGTGAAACGGGACAGGGGAACGAGCAGTACTTC. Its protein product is CAISETGQGNEQYF.

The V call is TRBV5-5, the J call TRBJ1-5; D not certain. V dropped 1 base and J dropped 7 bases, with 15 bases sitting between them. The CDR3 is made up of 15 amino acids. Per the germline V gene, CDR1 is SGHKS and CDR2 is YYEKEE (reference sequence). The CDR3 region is CASSLNTLGGQPQHF. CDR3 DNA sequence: TGTGCCAGCAGCTTGAACACATTAGGAGGACAGCCCCAGCATTTT.

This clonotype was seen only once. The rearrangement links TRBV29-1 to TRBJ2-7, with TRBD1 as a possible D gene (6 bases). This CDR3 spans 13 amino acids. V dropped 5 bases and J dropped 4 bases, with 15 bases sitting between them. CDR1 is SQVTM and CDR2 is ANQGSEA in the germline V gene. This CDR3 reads CSVSLGRGYEQYF. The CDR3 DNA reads TGCAGCGTTTCCCTGGGCAGGGGTTACGAGCAGTACTTC.